Shown below are 13 T cell receptor beta chains from a single sample sequenced in a study of shared clonotypes between healthy human individuals. Method: immunoSEQ multiplex PCR; TCRdb's copy keeps in-frame clones and lacks some. The profile shows around 2.1 million clones, about 93% of them singletons. Positive CCR7 selection of CD45RO-negative cells yielded the naive CD8 cells, and terminally differentiated effector memory CD45RA+ cells were excluded. Input material: naive CD8+ T cells from PBMCs. These receptors were collected from a man between 18 and 35 years old in good health. Some clones in this sample may be carry-over from other donors' samples.

This chain joins TRBV28 and TRBJ1-5; TRBD1 matches at 10 bases. The CDR3 is 15 amino acids. Germline V gene lookup returns CDR1 MDHEN and CDR2 SYDVKM. V was pared by 5 bases and J by 7 bases, with 8 bases of the junction left unmatched. CDR3 protein: CASSAPGTGDQPQHF. CDR3 bases: TGTGCCAGCAGTGCGCCCGGGACAGGGGACCAGCCCCAGCATTTT. Full variable domain (outside the CDR3, taken from reference TRBV28 and TRBJ1-5): DVKVTQSSRYLVKRTGEKVFLECVQDMDHENMFWYRQDPGLGLRLIYFSYDVKMKEKGDIPEGYSVSREKKERFSLILESASTNQTSMYLCASSAPGTGDQPQHFGDGTRLSIL.

In regard to this clone: Other DNA sequences in this sample translate to the same CDR3. This chain joins TRBV11-2 and TRBJ2-7; D is perhaps TRBD1 (6 bases). V was clipped by 1 base and J by 2 bases, with 9 bases between them. The CDR3 is 14 residues long. Germline lookup yields CDR1 SGHAT and CDR2 FQNNGV. In DNA, the CDR3 is TGTGCCAGCAGCTTAGTTAGGGGGACCTACGAGCAGTACTTC. The encoded protein is CASSLVRGTYEQYF.

The CDR3 nucleotides read TGTGCCAGCAGCGAATACTACCCGGAGGCGGAGGCAGGCACTGAAGCTTTCTTT. Translated, it gives CASSEYYPEAEAGTEAFF. The chain employs TRBV9 and TRBJ1-1; D call uncertain. With 3 bases removed from V and 4 bases from J, the gap between germline ends came to 25 bases. This CDR3 is 18 amino acids long. Germline V gives CDR1 SGDLS, CDR2 YYNGEE. The full variable domain, completed using reference TRBV9 and TRBJ1-1, is DSGVTQTPKHLITATGQRVTLRCSPRSGDLSVYWYQQSLDQGLQFLIQYYNGEERAKGNILERFSAQQFPDLHSELNLSSLELGDSALYFCASSEYYPEAEAGTEAFFGQGTRLTVV.

In its sample, this clone was seen once. The J gene is TRBJ2-7, the V gene TRBV5-1; D may be TRBD2 (5 bases). Germline V gene sequence: CDR1 SGHRS, CDR2 YFSETQ. This CDR3 is 14 amino acids long. V lost 7 bases, J lost 0 bases, and 14 bases lay in between. The CDR3 sequence is CASAAGVNSYEQYF. For the CDR3, the DNA is TGCGCCAGCGCTGCGGGCGTTAACTCCTACGAGCAGTACTTC.

This rearrangement joins TRBV29-1 to TRBJ2-7, with a weak D call TRBD1 (6 bases). There are 15 residues in the CDR3. Per the germline V gene, CDR1 is SQVTM and CDR2 is ANQGSEA. The V end lost 1 base, the J end lost 2 bases, and 15 bases lay between the germline ends. The CDR3 protein is CSVEVRGGAPYEQYF. CDR3 sequence (DNA): TGCAGCGTTGAAGTTAGAGGGGGTGCCCCCTACGAGCAGTACTTC.

This clone has just one count. Other DNA sequences of this sample code for an identical CDR3. The rearrangement joins TRBV10-1 to TRBJ1-1; a possible D gene is TRBD1 (6 bases). V was pared by 4 bases and J by 1 base, with 7 bases between. Germline values: CDR1 WNHNN, CDR2 SYGVQD (reference sequence). The CDR3 extends over 13 amino acids. In DNA, the CDR3 is TGCGCCAGCAGTGGAGGGGGGAACACTGAAGCTTTCTTT. This encodes CASSGGGNTEAFF.

The chain uses TRBV7-8 and TRBJ1-1, with D uncertain. The CDR3 has 13 residues. Per germline, CDR1 SGHVS and CDR2 FQNEAQ. V was clipped by 2 bases and J by 1 base, with 5 bases between them. CDR3 in amino acids: CASSLPRNTEAFF. DNA of the CDR3: TGTGCCAGCAGCTTACCGCGGAACACTGAAGCTTTCTTT.

The rearrangement links TRBV7-9 to TRBJ2-1, with 10 bases lining up with TRBD2. Trimming cost V 4 bases and J 7 bases; bases outside gene matches: 16. The length of the CDR3 is 18 residues. Germline CDR1 SEHNR, CDR2 FQNEAQ (reference sequence). The CDR3 DNA reads as TGTGCCAGCAGCTACGGGGGGCTAGCGGGAGTACGGGAGAATGAGCAGTTCTTC. This codes for CASSYGGLAGVRENEQFF.

This chain joins TRBV5-1 and TRBJ2-7, with 11 positions matching TRBD1. This CDR3 is 14 amino acids long. V gave up 4 bases and J gave up 5 bases; unmatched junction bases: 5. Looked up from germline, CDR1 is SGHRS and CDR2 is YFSETQ. Here the CDR3 reads CASSNRDRGDEQYF. CDR3 bases: TGCGCCAGCAGCAACCGGGACAGGGGGGACGAGCAGTACTTC.

The sample holds one count of this clone. The chain joins TRBV2 to TRBJ1-3; the match to TRBD1 covers 7 bases. The CDR3 loop spans 15 amino acids. Looked up from germline, CDR1 is SNHLY and CDR2 is FYNNEI. V was pared by 4 bases and J by 4 bases, with 7 bases of the junction left unmatched. The CDR3 protein is CASSVGTDRGNTIYF. The CDR3 DNA is TGTGCCAGCAGTGTTGGCACGGACAGGGGAAACACCATATATTTT. Full variable domain (rest looked up from reference TRBV2 and TRBJ1-3): EPEVTQTPSHQVTQMGQEVILRCVPISNHLYFYWYRQILGQKVEFLVSFYNNEISEKSEIFDDQFSVERPDGSNFTLKIRSTKLEDSAMYFCASSVGTDRGNTIYFGEGSWLTVV.

This chain joins TRBV7-5 and TRBJ2-7; TRBD2 is taken as the D call from the table, unchecked against the DNA. TRBV7-5 is described as a pseudogene. The CDR3 has 17 amino acids. This chain's CDR3 is CASSGSTTSDSSYEQYF. In DNA, the CDR3 is TGTGCCAGCAGCGGATCGACAACTAGCGATAGCTCCTACGAGCAGTACTTC.

The chain employs TRBV5-6 and TRBJ1-2, with D maybe TRBD1 (5 bases). Germline CDR1 is SGHDT and CDR2 is YYEEEE. Trimming shortened V by 1 base and J by 1 base, and 11 bases separated the two germline ends. This CDR3 contains 15 residues. In DNA form, the CDR3 reads TGTGCCAGCAGCTTGCCCCTGACAGATAACTATGGCTACACCTTC. It encodes CASSLPLTDNYGYTF. The variable domain in full, with the rest retrieved from reference TRBV5-6 and TRBJ1-2, is DAGVTQSPTHLIKTRGQQVTLRCSPKSGHDTVSWYQQALGQGPQFIFQYYEEEERQRGNFPDRFSGHQFPNYSSELNVNALLLGDSALYLCASSLPLTDNYGYTFGSGTRLTVV.

With regard to this clone: The identical CDR3 is also encoded by other nucleotide sequences in the sample. The gene calls are TRBV7-9 and TRBJ2-3; no firm D call. The ends were cut back, 4 bases at V and 4 bases at J, with 6 bases in the middle. This CDR3 contains 12 residues. CDR1 and CDR2 from the germline V gene are SEHNR and FQNEAQ (reference sequence). The DNA of the CDR3 is TGTGCCAGCAGCTCTGGGGCAGATACGCAGTATTTT. This codes for CASSSGADTQYF.